The rows below give T cell receptor beta chains drawn from one sample of a study of response to subunit inactivated influenza vaccine. Via MiXCR, TCRdb re-called the RT-PCR reads, giving one row per CDR3 protein. Among around 790,000 distinct CDR3 sequences, 21% were seen once, and the ten largest hold 9.5% to 13%. Sequenced material: PBMCs from blood, taken 5 days after vaccination. These receptors were obtained from a man in his forties or fifties who received an inactivated influenza vaccine. CDR3s include the opening cysteine and the closing phenylalanine or tryptophan. Each record gives: CDR3 DNA, CDR3 protein, D gene, clone size, V gene, J gene. A D gene is named only where the DNA matches it firmly. Rows give clone size only sometimes, using once, few, many, or a class for an expanded clone.

CDR3 DNA: TGCGCCAGCAGCTTGGCGGGGGCGGGTTATTCACCCCTCCACTTT; CDR3 protein: CASSLAGAGYSPLHF; D gene: .; clone size: few; V gene: TRBV5-1; J gene: TRBJ1-6
CDR3 DNA: TGTGCCAGCACTCTAGCGGGGGTAACAGATACGCAGTATTTT; CDR3 protein: CASTLAGVTDTQYF; D gene: TRBD2; clone size: many; V gene: TRBV12-3/TRBV12-4; J gene: TRBJ2-3
CDR3 DNA: TGCAGTGCCCCTAGCCAGGGCTCTAGAAACGAGCAGTACTTC; CDR3 protein: CSAPSQGSRNEQYF; D gene: .; clone size: many; V gene: TRBV20-1; J gene: TRBJ2-7
CDR3 DNA: TGTGCCAGCAGTGACCTGACAGGGGGTGATTCACCCCTCCACTTT; CDR3 protein: CASSDLTGGDSPLHF; D gene: TRBD1; clone size: few; V gene: TRBV28; J gene: TRBJ1-6
CDR3 DNA: TGTGCCAGCAGCTTAGATTGGGTGTCCGGGGGCCTGACTTCCGAGCAGTACTTC; CDR3 protein: CASSLDWVSGGLTSEQYF; D gene: .; clone size: once; V gene: TRBV11-2; J gene: TRBJ2-7
CDR3 DNA: TGTGCCAGCAGTGGGGACCTCATAAGGACGGAGACCCAGTACTTC; CDR3 protein: CASSGDLIRTETQYF; D gene: .; clone size: many; V gene: TRBV2; J gene: TRBJ2-5
CDR3 DNA: TGTGCCAGCAGCAGTCAAAGCAGGGGTGGAGAGCAGTTCTTC; CDR3 protein: CASSSQSRGGEQFF; D gene: .; clone size: once; V gene: TRBV7-6; J gene: TRBJ2-1
CDR3 DNA: TGCAGTGCGAGTCAACACTACGAGCAGTACTTC; CDR3 protein: CSASQHYEQYF; D gene: .; clone size: .; V gene: TRBV20-1; J gene: TRBJ2-7
CDR3 DNA: TGCAGTAAGACTAGCGGGGCCTACAATGAGCAGTTCTTC; CDR3 protein: CSKTSGAYNEQFF; D gene: TRBD2; clone size: .; V gene: TRBV20-1; J gene: TRBJ2-1
CDR3 DNA: TGCAGCTTAAACCGGGACAGGGACTCTGGGGCCAACGTCCTGACTTTC; CDR3 protein: CSLNRDRDSGANVLTF; D gene: TRBD1; clone size: few; V gene: TRBV29-1; J gene: TRBJ2-6
CDR3 DNA: TGTGCCAGCAGCTCAACAAAAATCGGACAGGGACCTTCCTCTGGAAACACCATATATTTT; CDR3 protein: CASSSTKIGQGPSSGNTIYF; D gene: TRBD1; clone size: few; V gene: TRBV11-1; J gene: TRBJ1-3
CDR3 DNA: TGTGCCACCAGCAGAGGGGCCAACCTTCGGTACTTC; CDR3 protein: CATSRGANLRYF; D gene: .; clone size: .; V gene: TRBV15; J gene: TRBJ2-7
CDR3 DNA: TGCAGTGCGGACCTGGGACAGGGAATATCAGCTTTCTTT; CDR3 protein: CSADLGQGISAFF; D gene: TRBD1; clone size: many; V gene: TRBV20-1; J gene: TRBJ1-1
CDR3 DNA: TGTGCCAGCAGCCGGGACACCCGCACAGATACGCAGTATTTT; CDR3 protein: CASSRDTRTDTQYF; D gene: .; clone size: .; V gene: TRBV6-2/TRBV6-3; J gene: TRBJ2-3
CDR3 DNA: TGTGCCAGCAGCACCCTTCAGGGTCAGAACACTGAAGCTTTCTTT; CDR3 protein: CASSTLQGQNTEAFF; D gene: .; clone size: .; V gene: TRBV9; J gene: TRBJ1-1
CDR3 DNA: TGTGCCATCAGTATAGCGGGAGGTACTAATGAGCAGTTCTTC; CDR3 protein: CAISIAGGTNEQFF; D gene: TRBD2; clone size: .; V gene: TRBV10-3; J gene: TRBJ2-1
CDR3 DNA: TGTGCCAGTAGTCCCTCGGCGGGGACCGACTCCTACGAGCAGTACTTC; CDR3 protein: CASSPSAGTDSYEQYF; D gene: .; clone size: .; V gene: TRBV19; J gene: TRBJ2-7
CDR3 DNA: TGCAGCGCACAAACGGGACTAGCGGGACCGCCCTACAATGAGCAGTTCTTC; CDR3 protein: CSAQTGLAGPPYNEQFF; D gene: TRBD2; clone size: .; V gene: TRBV29-1; J gene: TRBJ2-1
CDR3 DNA: TGCGCCAGTTCGTGGACGGCAACTAATGAAAAACTGTTTTTT; CDR3 protein: CASSWTATNEKLFF; D gene: .; clone size: few; V gene: TRBV5-1; J gene: TRBJ1-4
CDR3 DNA: TGCAGTGCTAGAGCGGCAAGGGCAGGGAATGATTCACCCCTCCACTTT; CDR3 protein: CSARAARAGNDSPLHF; D gene: .; clone size: few; V gene: TRBV20-1; J gene: TRBJ1-6
CDR3 DNA: TGCAGTGCTAGAGCCAGAAGTTTAAATCCCTACGAGCAGTACTTC; CDR3 protein: CSARARSLNPYEQYF; D gene: .; clone size: .; V gene: TRBV20-1; J gene: TRBJ2-7
CDR3 DNA: TGCGCCAGCAGCCGGAACCTAGCGGGAGTTGAGCAGTTCTTC; CDR3 protein: CASSRNLAGVEQFF; D gene: TRBD2; clone size: .; V gene: TRBV4-3; J gene: TRBJ2-1
CDR3 DNA: TGTGCCAGCAGCTTGGGACTGGGGGGGAACACTGAAGCTTTCTTT; CDR3 protein: CASSLGLGGNTEAFF; D gene: .; clone size: few; V gene: TRBV5-6; J gene: TRBJ1-1
CDR3 DNA: TGTGCCACCAGCACCCGCCAGGGCGCAGCTAGGGAGCAGTACTTC; CDR3 protein: CATSTRQGAAREQYF; D gene: .; clone size: few; V gene: TRBV15; J gene: TRBJ2-7
CDR3 DNA: TGCAGTGGGACTAGCGGGGTGGGGGAGACCCAGTACTTC; CDR3 protein: CSGTSGVGETQYF; D gene: TRBD2; clone size: .; V gene: TRBV20-1; J gene: TRBJ2-5
CDR3 DNA: TGTGCCAGCAGTTACTCGAGTATGAGACAGGGCTACGAGCAGTACTTC; CDR3 protein: CASSYSSMRQGYEQYF; D gene: TRBD1; clone size: .; V gene: TRBV6-7; J gene: TRBJ2-7
CDR3 DNA: TGTGCCACCAGTCCCAGGGGCTCCGAGCAGTACTTC; CDR3 protein: CATSPRGSEQYF; D gene: .; clone size: few; V gene: TRBV15; J gene: TRBJ2-7